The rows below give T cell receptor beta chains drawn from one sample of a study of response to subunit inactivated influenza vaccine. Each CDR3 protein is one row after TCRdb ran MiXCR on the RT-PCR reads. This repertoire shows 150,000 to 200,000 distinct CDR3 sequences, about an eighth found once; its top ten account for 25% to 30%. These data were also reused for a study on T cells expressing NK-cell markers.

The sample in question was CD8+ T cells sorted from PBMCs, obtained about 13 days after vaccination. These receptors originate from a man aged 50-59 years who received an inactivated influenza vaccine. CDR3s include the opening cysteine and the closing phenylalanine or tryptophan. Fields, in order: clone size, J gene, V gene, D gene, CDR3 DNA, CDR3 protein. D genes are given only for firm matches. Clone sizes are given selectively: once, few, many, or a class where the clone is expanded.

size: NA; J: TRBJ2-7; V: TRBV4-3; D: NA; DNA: TGCGCCAGCAGCCAAGACTCCGGGTACCAAAATCGGGCAGACTACGAGCAGTACTTC; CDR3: CASSQDSGYQNRADYEQYF
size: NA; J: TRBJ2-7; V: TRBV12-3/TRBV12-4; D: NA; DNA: TGTGCCAGCAGCCCATCCCCGGCGACTCGGTCCTACGAGCAGTACTTC; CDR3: CASSPSPATRSYEQYF
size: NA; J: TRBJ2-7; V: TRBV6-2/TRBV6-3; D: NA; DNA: TGTGCCAGCAGTTACTCGCCCAGGGGAACCTACGAGCAGTACTTC; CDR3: CASSYSPRGTYEQYF
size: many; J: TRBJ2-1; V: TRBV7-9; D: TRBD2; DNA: TGTGCCAGCATCCTAGCGGGAGGGCCTTGGGACAATGAGCAGTTCTTC; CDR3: CASILAGGPWDNEQFF
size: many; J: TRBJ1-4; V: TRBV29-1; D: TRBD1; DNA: TGCAGTCTGCGGCGACAGGGGAGTGAAAAACTGTTTTTT; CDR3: CSLRRQGSEKLFF
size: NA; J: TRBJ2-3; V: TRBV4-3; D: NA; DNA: TGCGCCAGCAGCCAAGAGGCAAGCTCCACAGATACGCAGTATTTT; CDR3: CASSQEASSTDTQYF
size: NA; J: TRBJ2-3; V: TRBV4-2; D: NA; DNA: TGTGCCAGCAGCCAAGATTGGACCGCCCCTGCAGATACGCAGTATTTT; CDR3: CASSQDWTAPADTQYF
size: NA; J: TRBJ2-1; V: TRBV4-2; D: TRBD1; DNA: TGTGCCAGCAGCCAAGAGACAGGGAATTCCTACAATGAGCAGTTCTTC; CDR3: CASSQETGNSYNEQFF
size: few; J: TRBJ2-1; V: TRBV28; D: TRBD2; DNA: TGTGCCAGCAGTGCAGACGGGGGTAGCGGGGGTGTCAATGAGCAGTTCTTC; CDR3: CASSADGGSGGVNEQFF
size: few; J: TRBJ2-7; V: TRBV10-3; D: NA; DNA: TGTGCCATCAGTGAAGGGGGGACGGGTGAGCAGTACTTC; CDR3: CAISEGGTGEQYF
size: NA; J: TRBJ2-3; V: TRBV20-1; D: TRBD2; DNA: TGCAGTGCTAGGAGTCGACTAGCGGGGGGGGAACTCACAGATACGCAGTATTTT; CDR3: CSARSRLAGGELTDTQYF
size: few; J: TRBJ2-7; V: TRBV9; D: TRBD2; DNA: TGTGCCAGCAGTCAAACTAGCGGGAGGGTCTACGAGCAGTACTTC; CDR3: CASSQTSGRVYEQYF
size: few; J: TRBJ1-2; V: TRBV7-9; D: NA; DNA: TGTGCCAGCAGCTTCAGGACAGACCTCTATGGCTACACCTTC; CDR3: CASSFRTDLYGYTF
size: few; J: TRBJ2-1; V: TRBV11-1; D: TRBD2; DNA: TGTGCCAGCAGCTCAACTAGCGGGAGCGCTGGGGAATACAATGAGCAGTTCTTC; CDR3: CASSSTSGSAGEYNEQFF
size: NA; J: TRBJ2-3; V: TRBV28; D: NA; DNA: TGTGCCAGCAGCAAGACAGCTAGCACAGATACGCAGTATTTT; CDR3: CASSKTASTDTQYF
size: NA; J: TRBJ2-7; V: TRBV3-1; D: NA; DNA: TGTGCCAGCAGCCAAGACACAGGGGGGGACTACGAGCAGTACTTC; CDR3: CASSQDTGGDYEQYF
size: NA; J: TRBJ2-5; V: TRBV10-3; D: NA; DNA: TGTGCCATCAGTGCCACATTGGGGCAGACACAAGAGACCCAGTACTTC; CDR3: CAISATLGQTQETQYF
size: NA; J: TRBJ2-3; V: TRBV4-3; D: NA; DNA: TGCGCCAGCAGCCAAGTTCCGGGGGGCAGCACAGATACGCAGTATTTT; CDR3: CASSQVPGGSTDTQYF
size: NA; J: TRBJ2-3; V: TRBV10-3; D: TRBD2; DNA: TGTGCCATCAGTGACGAGCGGGGTAGCACAGATACGCAGTATTTT; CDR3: CAISDERGSTDTQYF
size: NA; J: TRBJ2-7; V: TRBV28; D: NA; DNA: TGTGCCAGCAGCTCACAGGGAGGGTGGTCCTTC; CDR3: CASSSQGGWSF
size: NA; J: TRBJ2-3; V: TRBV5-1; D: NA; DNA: TGCGCCAGCAGCTTGGCAGGAATATTCACAGATACGCAGTATTTT; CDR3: CASSLAGIFTDTQYF
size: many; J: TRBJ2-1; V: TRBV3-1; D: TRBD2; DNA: TGTGCCAGCAGCCCCCAGGGCAGGACTAGGATAGGCAATGAGCAGTTCTTC; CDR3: CASSPQGRTRIGNEQFF
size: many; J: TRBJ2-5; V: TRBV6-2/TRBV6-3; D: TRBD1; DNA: TGTGCCAGCAGTTACCTCGACAGGGAAGAGACCCAGTACTTC; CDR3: CASSYLDREETQYF
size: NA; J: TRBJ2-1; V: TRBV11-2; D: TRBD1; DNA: TGTGCCAGCAGCTATCACTCTATGGGACAGGGGGCGTGGGGTGAGCAGTTCTTC; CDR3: CASSYHSMGQGAWGEQFF
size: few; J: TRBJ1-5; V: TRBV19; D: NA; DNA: TGTGCCAGTAGTTACGGGGCAGGTCAGCCCCAGCATTTT; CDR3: CASSYGAGQPQHF
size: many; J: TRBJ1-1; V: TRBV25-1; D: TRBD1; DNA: TGTGCCAGCAGTGGACAGGGGATCACTGAAGCTTTCTTT; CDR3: CASSGQGITEAFF
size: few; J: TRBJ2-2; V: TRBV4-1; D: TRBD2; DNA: TGCGCCAGCAGCCACGTGGGGGGGAGCGCTACCGGGGAGCTGTTTTTT; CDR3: CASSHVGGSATGELFF
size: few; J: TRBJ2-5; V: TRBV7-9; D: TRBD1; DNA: TGTGCCAGCAGCTTAGGGGACAGTGTCTTTTCAGGGGAGACCCAGTACTTC; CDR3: CASSLGDSVFSGETQYF
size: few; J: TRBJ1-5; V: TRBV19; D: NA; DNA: TGTGCCAGTACCCAAGACGGGACTAGCAATCAGCCCCAGCATTTT; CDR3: CASTQDGTSNQPQHF
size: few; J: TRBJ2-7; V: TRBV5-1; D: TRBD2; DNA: TGCGCCAGCAGCCTGGGGTACGGCGGGAGCTCCTACGAGCAGTACTTC; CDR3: CASSLGYGGSSYEQYF
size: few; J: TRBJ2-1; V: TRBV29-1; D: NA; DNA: TGCAGCGCCGATCCCGGTTACAATGAGCAGTTCTTC; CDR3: CSADPGYNEQFF
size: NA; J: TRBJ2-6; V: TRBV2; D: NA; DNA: TGTGCCAGCAGTGAATTGGGCTCTGGGGCCAACGTCCTGACTTTC; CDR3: CASSELGSGANVLTF
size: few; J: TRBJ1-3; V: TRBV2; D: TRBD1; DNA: TGTGCCAGCAGTGAAGGGGACAGGGTTTATTTT; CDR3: CASSEGDRVYF
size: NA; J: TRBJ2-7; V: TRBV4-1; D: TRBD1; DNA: TGCGCCAGCAGCCAAACGACAGGGTCTATCGTCTCCTACGAGCAGTACTTC; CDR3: CASSQTTGSIVSYEQYF
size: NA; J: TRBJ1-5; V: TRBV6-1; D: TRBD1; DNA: TGTGCCAGCAGTGAAGGGGACAGGGTCTATAGCAATCAGCCCCAGCATTTT; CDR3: CASSEGDRVYSNQPQHF
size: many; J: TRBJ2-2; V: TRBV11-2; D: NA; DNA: TGTGCCAGCAGCTTATATGGGACGACCGGGGAGCTGTTTTTT; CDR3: CASSLYGTTGELFF
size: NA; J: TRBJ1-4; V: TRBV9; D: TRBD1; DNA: TGTGCCAGCAGCGTAGGGGGACAGAATAATGAAAAACTGTTTTTT; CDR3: CASSVGGQNNEKLFF
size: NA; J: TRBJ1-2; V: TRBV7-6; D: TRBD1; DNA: TGTGCCAGCAGGGCCGGGACAGGGCTAGGGGATGGCTACACCTTC; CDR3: CASRAGTGLGDGYTF
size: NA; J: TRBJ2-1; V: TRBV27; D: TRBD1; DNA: TGTGCCAGCAGAACCGGGACAGTAAGTTACAATGAGCAGTTCTTC; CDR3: CASRTGTVSYNEQFF
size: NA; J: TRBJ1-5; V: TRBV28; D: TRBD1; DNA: TGTGCCAGCAGTTTCCTTACAGGGGGCGGGGATCAGCCCCAGCATTTT; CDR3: CASSFLTGGGDQPQHF
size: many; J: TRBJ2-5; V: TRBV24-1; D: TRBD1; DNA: TGTGCCACCAGTGATTTCCGGACAGGTCAAGAGACCCAGTACTTC; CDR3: CATSDFRTGQETQYF
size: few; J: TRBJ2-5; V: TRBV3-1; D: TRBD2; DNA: TGTGCCAGCAGTCCCGGGAGGGCCATACAAGAGACCCAGTACTTC; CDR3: CASSPGRAIQETQYF
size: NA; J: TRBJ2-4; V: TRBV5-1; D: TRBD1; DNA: TGCGCCAGCAGCCAGGACAGGGAAAACATTCAGTACTTC; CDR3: CASSQDRENIQYF
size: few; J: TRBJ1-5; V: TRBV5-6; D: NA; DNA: TGTGCCAGCAGCTTGATGGCAGATGATCAGCCCCAGCATTTT; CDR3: CASSLMADDQPQHF
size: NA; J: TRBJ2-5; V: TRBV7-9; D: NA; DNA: TGTGCCAGCAGCTTAGCCCTCCCGGGAGTAAGGAGAGAGACCCAGTACTTC; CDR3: CASSLALPGVRRETQYF
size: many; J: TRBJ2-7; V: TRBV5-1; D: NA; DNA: TGCGCCAGCAGCTTTTTTGAGGGATACGAGCAGTACTTC; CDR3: CASSFFEGYEQYF
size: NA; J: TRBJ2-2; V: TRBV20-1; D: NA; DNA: TGCAGTGCTAGAGACCAGGGGAGCACCGGGGAGCTGTTTTTT; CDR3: CSARDQGSTGELFF
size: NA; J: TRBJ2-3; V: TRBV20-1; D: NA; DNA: TGCAGTGCTACATCCGGGACATCTAGCACAGATACGCAGTATTTT; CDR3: CSATSGTSSTDTQYF
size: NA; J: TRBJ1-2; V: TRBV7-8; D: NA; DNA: TGTGCCAGCAGCTCGGACAGTAGCTACACCTTC; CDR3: CASSSDSSYTF
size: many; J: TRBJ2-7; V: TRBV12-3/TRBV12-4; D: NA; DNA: TGTGCCAGCAGTTATGGCTCCTACGAGCAGTACTTC; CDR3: CASSYGSYEQYF